The sequence of this TCR beta chain was determined in a study of blood T cell repertoires in COVID-19. Study-level information: From the United States, Italy and Spain came samples of acute and convalescent COVID-19. In each case, the material was cDNA or gDNA derived from T cells, B-cell-depleted T cells, or PBMCs.

J lost 5 bases, V lost 3 bases, and 6 bases had no gene match. CDR1 and CDR2 from the germline V gene are KGHSH and LQKENI. CDR3 length: 15 amino acids. In the authors' workflow: Reference gene primers were amplified, and this amplification served to estimate nucleated cell counts. TCRdb's copy holds only in-frame clones and misses some; the assay was immunoSEQ multiplex PCR. V, J and clone size reflect that table, while D and trimming were determined from the DNA. The sample holds fewer than 110,000 clones; approximately 84% are singletons and the top ten take approximately 12%. The gene calls are TRBV18 and TRBJ2-5; 10 nucleotides line up with TRBD1. This TCR was recovered from a human donor in a cohort sampled during active or convalescent COVID-19. The sample comprised peripheral blood. The DNA for the CDR3 is TGTGCCAGCTCACCTCCGACAGGGGGCTTTGAGACCCAGTACTTC. Translated: CASSPPTGGFETQYF. The entire variable domain, with the rest obtained from reference TRBV18 and TRBJ2-5, is as follows: NAGVMQNPRHLVRRRGQEARLRCSPMKGHSHVYWYRQLPEEGLKFMVYLQKENIIDESGMPKERFSAEFPKEGPSILRIQQVVRGDSAAYFCASSPPTGGFETQYFGPGTRLLVL.